This T cell receptor beta chain was found in a study of T cell changes during pregnancy in multiple sclerosis. The data were produced by immunoSEQ multiplex PCR, yet TCRdb's version contains in-frame clones alone and is incomplete. Of 10,000 to 13,000 clones listed, around 89% are singletons. The germline gives CDR1 SGDLS, CDR2 YYNGEE. V was clipped by 3 bases and J by 4 bases, with 14 bases between them. The CDR3 has 15 residues. Only one count was recorded for this clone. This chain connects TRBV9 to TRBJ1-5, with D tentatively TRBD1 (5 bases). This TCR derives from a female donor in good health, enrolled as a control in a pregnancy study. The sample consisted of CD8+ T cells from peripheral blood mononuclear cells, taken in the first trimester of pregnancy. In DNA, the CDR3 is TGTGCCAGCAGCGCCGACGGGGGGGGAAATCAGCCCCAGCATTTT. Its protein is CASSADGGGNQPQHF.